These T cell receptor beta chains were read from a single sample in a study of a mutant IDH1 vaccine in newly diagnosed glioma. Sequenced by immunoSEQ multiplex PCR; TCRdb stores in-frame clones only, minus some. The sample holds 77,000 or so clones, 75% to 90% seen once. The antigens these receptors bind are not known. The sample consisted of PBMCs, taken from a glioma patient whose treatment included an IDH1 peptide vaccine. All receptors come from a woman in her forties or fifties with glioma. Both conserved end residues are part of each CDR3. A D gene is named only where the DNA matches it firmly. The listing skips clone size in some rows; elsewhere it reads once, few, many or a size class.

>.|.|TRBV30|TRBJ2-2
TGTGCCTGGAGTGTGTCTGCGGGCACCGGGGAGCTGTTTTTT
CAWSVSAGTGELFF
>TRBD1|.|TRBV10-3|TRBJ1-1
TGTGCCATTAATGACGGGACAGGACCTGAAGCTTTCTTT
CAINDGTGPEAFF
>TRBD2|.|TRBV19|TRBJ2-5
TGTGCCAGTCAAAGTACTAGCGGCGGGGAGGAGACCCAGTACTTC
CASQSTSGGEETQYF
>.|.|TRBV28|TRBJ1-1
TGTGCCAGCCGAACCCAGGGATATCTCACTGAAGCTTTCTTT
CASRTQGYLTEAFF
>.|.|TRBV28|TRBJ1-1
TGTGCCAGCAGTTTAAGTCTGAACACTGAAGCTTTCTTT
CASSLSLNTEAFF
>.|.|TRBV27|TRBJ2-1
TGTGCCAGCAGTTTGCAGGGCAATGAGCAGTTCTTC
CASSLQGNEQFF
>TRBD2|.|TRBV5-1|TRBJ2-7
TGCGCCAGCAGCTTGCCTAGCGGGAGCTCCTACGAGCAGTACTTC
CASSLPSGSSYEQYF
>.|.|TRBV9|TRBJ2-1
TGTGCCAGCAGCGTAGTGGCGGAGTATTACAATGAGCAGTTCTTC
CASSVVAEYYNEQFF
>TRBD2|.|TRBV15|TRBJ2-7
TGTGCCACCAGCAAACCTCCGGGACTAGCGGGAGACCACGAGCAGTACTTC
CATSKPPGLAGDHEQYF
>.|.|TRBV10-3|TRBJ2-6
TGTGCCATCAGCGACAGGGCGGGAGACCTCTCTGGGGCCAACGTCCTGACTTTC
CAISDRAGDLSGANVLTF
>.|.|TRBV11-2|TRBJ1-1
TGTGCCAGCAGCTTAATCACGAACACTGAAGCTTTCTTT
CASSLITNTEAFF
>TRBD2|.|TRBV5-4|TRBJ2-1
TGTGCCAGCAGCTTGGGTCGGGAGGGAACCGGGGAGCAGTTCTTC
CASSLGREGTGEQFF
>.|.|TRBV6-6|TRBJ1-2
TGTGCCAGCACCCGGGAGGGGGGCTACACCTTC
CASTREGGYTF
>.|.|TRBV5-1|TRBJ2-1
TGCGCCAGCAGCTTAGTCCCCTCCTACAATGAGCAGTTCTTC
CASSLVPSYNEQFF
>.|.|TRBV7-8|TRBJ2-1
TGTGCCAGCAGCTTACCCCTTAGCCGTATAACTAACAATGAGCAGTTCTTC
CASSLPLSRITNNEQFF
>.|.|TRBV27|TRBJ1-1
TGTGCCAGCAGTTTTGTAGGGAGTGGGGCTGAAGCTTTCTTT
CASSFVGSGAEAFF
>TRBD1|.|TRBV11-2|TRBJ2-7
TGTGCCAGCAGCCAAATTGGACAGGGGAAAACCTACGAGCAGTACTTC
CASSQIGQGKTYEQYF
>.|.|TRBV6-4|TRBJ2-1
TGTGCCAGCAGTGACGATACTAGCTACAATGAGCAGTTCTTC
CASSDDTSYNEQFF
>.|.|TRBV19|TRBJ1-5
TGTGCCAGTAGTCGACTCGGGGCCAATCAGCCCCAGCATTTT
CASSRLGANQPQHF
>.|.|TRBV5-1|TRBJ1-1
TGCGCCAGCACCGCCTGGCGGGGCGGAGGGACTGAAGCTTTCTTT
CASTAWRGGGTEAFF
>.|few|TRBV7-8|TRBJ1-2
TGTGCCAGCAGCCCCGGTGGAGTAGGGGGCTACACCTTC
CASSPGGVGGYTF
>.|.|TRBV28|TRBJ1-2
TGTGCCAGCAGTTCGGGGAACTATGGCTACACCTTC
CASSSGNYGYTF
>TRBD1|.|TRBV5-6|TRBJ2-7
TGTGCCAGCAGCTTCGGGACAGGGTCCTACGAGCAGTACTTC
CASSFGTGSYEQYF
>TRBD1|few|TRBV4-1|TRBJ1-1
TGCGCCAGCAGCCACCCCGGACAGGGAGCTGAAGCTTTCTTT
CASSHPGQGAEAFF
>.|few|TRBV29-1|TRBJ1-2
TGCAGCGTTGATCAGGGAAGGGTTGACGGCTACACCTTC
CSVDQGRVDGYTF
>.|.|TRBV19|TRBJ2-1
TGTGCCAGTAGTACCCGACATGGGAACTCCTACAATGAGCAGTTCTTC
CASSTRHGNSYNEQFF
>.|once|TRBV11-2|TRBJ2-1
TGTGCCAGCAGCTTAGTCCAGTTGACTATCTATGAGCAGTTCTTC
CASSLVQLTIYEQFF
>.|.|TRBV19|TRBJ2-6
TGTGCCAGTAGTATAGATAGACAGGGACTGACAAGCTCTGGGGCCAACGTCCTGACTTTC
CASSIDRQGLTSSGANVLTF
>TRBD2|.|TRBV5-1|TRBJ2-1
TGCGCCAGCAGCTCCGGGACTAGCGGGAAGAATGAGCAGTTCTTC
CASSSGTSGKNEQFF
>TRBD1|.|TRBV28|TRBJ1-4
TGTGCCAGCAGTTCCCTGACAGGGAAGGGCGAAAAACTGTTTTTT
CASSSLTGKGEKLFF
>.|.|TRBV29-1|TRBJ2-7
TGCAGCGTTGAAGACGCGTACTACGAGCAGTACTTC
CSVEDAYYEQYF
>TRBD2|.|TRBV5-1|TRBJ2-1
TGCGCCAGCAGTATGGGACTAGCCGGCAATGAGCAGTTCTTC
CASSMGLAGNEQFF
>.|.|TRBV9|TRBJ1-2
TGTGCCAGCAGCGTAGGCCCAGGCCCATCCTATGGCTACACCTTC
CASSVGPGPSYGYTF